This T cell receptor (beta chain) was sequenced in a study of blood T cell repertoires in COVID-19. Study-level information: Researchers got acute and convalescent COVID-19 samples from the United States, Italy and Spain. PBMCs, B-cell-depleted T cells, or T cells provided the cDNA or gDNA that made up the material.

CDR1 is MNHNS, CDR2 SASEGT, per germline. The CDR3 is made up of 14 amino acids. Trimming cost V 3 bases and J 9 bases; bases outside gene matches: 10. In the authors' methods: Reference gene primers were amplified, and this amplification served to estimate nucleated cell counts. Assay used: immunoSEQ multiplex PCR; TCRdb lists only in-frame clones, some missing. V and J calls and clone size are given by that table; D and trimming were obtained from the DNA. The data hold a few hundred thousand clones, with around 85% observed a single time. This clone was picked up many times. V usage is TRBV6-1 and J usage is TRBJ1-1; 7 nucleotides line up with TRBD1. This clonotype was sampled from a human donor in a cohort sampled during active COVID-19. What was sequenced was peripheral blood. CDR3 nucleotides: TGTGCCAGCAGTGATTCGGGACAGATTTTACAAGCTTTCTTT. Its protein product is CASSDSGQILQAFF.